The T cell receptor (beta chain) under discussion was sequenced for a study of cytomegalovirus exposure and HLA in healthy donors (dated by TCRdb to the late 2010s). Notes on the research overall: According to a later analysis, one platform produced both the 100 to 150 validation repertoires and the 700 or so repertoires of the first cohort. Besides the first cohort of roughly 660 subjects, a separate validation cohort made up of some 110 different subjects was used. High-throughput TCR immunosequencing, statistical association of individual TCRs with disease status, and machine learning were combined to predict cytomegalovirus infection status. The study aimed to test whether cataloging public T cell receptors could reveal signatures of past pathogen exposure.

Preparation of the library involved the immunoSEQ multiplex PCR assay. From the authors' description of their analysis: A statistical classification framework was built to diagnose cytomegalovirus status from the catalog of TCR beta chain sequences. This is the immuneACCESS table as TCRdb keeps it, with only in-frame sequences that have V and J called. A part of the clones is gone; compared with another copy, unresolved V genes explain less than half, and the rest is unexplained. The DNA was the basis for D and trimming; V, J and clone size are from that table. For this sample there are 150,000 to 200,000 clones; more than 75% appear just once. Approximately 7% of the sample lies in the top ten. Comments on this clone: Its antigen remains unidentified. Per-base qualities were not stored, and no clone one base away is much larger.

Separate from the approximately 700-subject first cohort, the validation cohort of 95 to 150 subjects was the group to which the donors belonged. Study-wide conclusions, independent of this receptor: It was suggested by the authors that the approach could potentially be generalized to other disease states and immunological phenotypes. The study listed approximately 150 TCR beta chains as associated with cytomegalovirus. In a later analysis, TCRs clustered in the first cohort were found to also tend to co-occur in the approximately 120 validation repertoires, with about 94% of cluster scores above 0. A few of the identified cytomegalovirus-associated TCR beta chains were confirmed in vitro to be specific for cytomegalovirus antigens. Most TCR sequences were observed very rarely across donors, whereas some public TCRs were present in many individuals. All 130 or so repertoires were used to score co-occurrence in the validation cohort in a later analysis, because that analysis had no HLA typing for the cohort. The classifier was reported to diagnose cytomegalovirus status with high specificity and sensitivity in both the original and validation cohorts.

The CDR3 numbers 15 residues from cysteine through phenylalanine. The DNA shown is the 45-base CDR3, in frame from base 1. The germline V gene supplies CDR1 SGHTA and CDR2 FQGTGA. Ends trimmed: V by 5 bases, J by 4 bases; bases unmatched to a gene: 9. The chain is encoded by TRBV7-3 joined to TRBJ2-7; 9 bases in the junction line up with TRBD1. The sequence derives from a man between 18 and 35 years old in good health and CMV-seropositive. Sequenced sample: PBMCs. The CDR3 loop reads CASSAYSGTGYEQYF. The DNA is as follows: TGTGCCAGCAGCGCCTACTCCGGGACAGGGTACGAGCAGTACTTC. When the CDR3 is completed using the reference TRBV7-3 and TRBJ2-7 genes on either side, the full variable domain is GAGVSQTPSNKVTEKGKYVELRCDPISGHTALYWYRQSLGQGPEFLIYFQGTGAADDSGLPNDRFFAVRPEGSVSTLKIQRTERGDSAVYLCASSAYSGTGYEQYFGPGTRLTVT.